These T cell receptor beta chains were read from a single sample in a study of T cells after yellow fever vaccination. Via MiXCR, TCRdb re-called the 5' RACE reads, giving one row per CDR3 protein. The sample contains about 310,000 distinct CDR3 sequences, around 4% of which appear only once. Source: PBMCs, taken on the day of the yellow fever booster vaccination. The receptors stem from a man aged 18 to 30 who received the YFV17D yellow fever vaccine. The CDR3 runs from the conserved cysteine through the conserved F or W. D genes are given only for firm matches. Clone size is not always given. Where it is, it says once, few, many or a class for expanded clones.

clone size: few
J gene: TRBJ1-1
V gene: TRBV7-9
D gene: NA
CDR3 DNA: TGTGCCAGCAGCTCAGAGATGGACACTGAAGCTTTCTTT
CDR3 protein: CASSSEMDTEAFF

clone size: many
J gene: TRBJ2-7
V gene: TRBV12-5
D gene: NA
CDR3 DNA: TGTGCTAGTGGTTTGCCAAAAGGGACGAGGGGGGTCTTCTACGAGCAGTACTTC
CDR3 protein: CASGLPKGTRGVFYEQYF

clone size: few
J gene: TRBJ2-5
V gene: TRBV9
D gene: TRBD1
CDR3 DNA: TGTGCCAGCAGCCGGATGGGACAGCCACAAGAGACCCAGTACTTC
CDR3 protein: CASSRMGQPQETQYF

clone size: many
J gene: TRBJ2-1
V gene: TRBV11-2
D gene: NA
CDR3 DNA: TGTGCCAGCAGCTTACCCGGGAACATCAATGAGCAGTTCTTC
CDR3 protein: CASSLPGNINEQFF

clone size: many
J gene: TRBJ1-1
V gene: TRBV11-2
D gene: TRBD1
CDR3 DNA: TGTGCCAGCAGCTTAGAGGCAGGGGGGCACACTGAAGCTTTCTTT
CDR3 protein: CASSLEAGGHTEAFF

clone size: NA
J gene: TRBJ2-2
V gene: TRBV7-9
D gene: TRBD2
CDR3 DNA: TGTGCCAGCAGCCGCCCAGCGGGGGAGACCACCGGGGAGCTGTTTTTT
CDR3 protein: CASSRPAGETTGELFF

clone size: many
J gene: TRBJ1-5
V gene: TRBV7-2
D gene: TRBD1
CDR3 DNA: TGTGCCAGCAGCCCCAGGGACAGTGTTTTGAGCAATCAGCCCCAGCATTTT
CDR3 protein: CASSPRDSVLSNQPQHF

clone size: many
J gene: TRBJ1-5
V gene: TRBV20-1
D gene: NA
CDR3 DNA: TGCAGTGCCAGAGCTAAGGGGCGTCAGCCCCAGCATTTT
CDR3 protein: CSARAKGRQPQHF

clone size: NA
J gene: TRBJ2-2
V gene: TRBV2
D gene: NA
CDR3 DNA: TGTGCCAGCAGTGACGGGACGGCTAGCCCGAACACCGGGGAGCTGTTTTTT
CDR3 protein: CASSDGTASPNTGELFF

clone size: few
J gene: TRBJ2-5
V gene: TRBV7-3
D gene: TRBD1
CDR3 DNA: TGTGCCAGCAGCTTAGGACAGGGGCTCGTAGGCCAAGAGACCCAGTACTTC
CDR3 protein: CASSLGQGLVGQETQYF

clone size: NA
J gene: TRBJ2-7
V gene: TRBV4-1
D gene: TRBD2
CDR3 DNA: TGCGCCAGCAGCCAATTAGCGGGGGCCCACTACGAGCAGTACTTC
CDR3 protein: CASSQLAGAHYEQYF

clone size: few
J gene: TRBJ2-3
V gene: TRBV7-2
D gene: NA
CDR3 DNA: TGTGCCAGCAGCTTAGGACCCTCAGCGGGTAGCACAGATACGCAGTATTTT
CDR3 protein: CASSLGPSAGSTDTQYF

clone size: few
J gene: TRBJ2-1
V gene: TRBV7-2
D gene: TRBD2
CDR3 DNA: TGTGCCAGCAGCCAAATGGGCCTAGCGGTTGGCTATGAGCAGTTCTTC
CDR3 protein: CASSQMGLAVGYEQFF

clone size: many
J gene: TRBJ1-6
V gene: TRBV21-1
D gene: NA
CDR3 DNA: TGTGCCAGCAGCTACGACAGGGGGCATTCACCCCTCCACTTT
CDR3 protein: CASSYDRGHSPLHF

clone size: NA
J gene: TRBJ1-2
V gene: TRBV20-1
D gene: NA
CDR3 DNA: TGCAGTGCTACCTTTGGCCAGGGGTCGGGCTACACCTTC
CDR3 protein: CSATFGQGSGYTF

clone size: many
J gene: TRBJ1-1
V gene: TRBV20-1
D gene: NA
CDR3 DNA: TGCAGTGCTAGAGATTTCACTGAAGCTTTCTTT
CDR3 protein: CSARDFTEAFF

clone size: few
J gene: TRBJ2-1
V gene: TRBV6-5
D gene: NA
CDR3 DNA: TGTGCCAGCAGTGGGGGGGGGCTTGAGCAGTTCTTC
CDR3 protein: CASSGGGLEQFF

clone size: NA
J gene: TRBJ2-7
V gene: TRBV4-1
D gene: TRBD1
CDR3 DNA: TGCGCCAGCAGCCAAGAATGGGGGACAGGGGGATACGAGCAGTACTTC
CDR3 protein: CASSQEWGTGGYEQYF

clone size: many
J gene: TRBJ2-1
V gene: TRBV6-6
D gene: TRBD1
CDR3 DNA: TGTGCCAGCACTACAGGGGGTAATGAGCAGTTCTTC
CDR3 protein: CASTTGGNEQFF

clone size: few
J gene: TRBJ2-1
V gene: TRBV3-1
D gene: NA
CDR3 DNA: TGTGCCAGCAGCCAAGAAAAGGGGACATCAACATACAATGAGCAGTTATTC
CDR3 protein: CASSQEKGTSTYNEQLF

clone size: NA
J gene: TRBJ2-2
V gene: TRBV6-6
D gene: NA
CDR3 DNA: TGTGCCAGCAGTTTATCGGCAGGGGCGAACACCGGGGAGCTGTTTTTT
CDR3 protein: CASSLSAGANTGELFF

clone size: many
J gene: TRBJ2-2
V gene: TRBV7-2
D gene: NA
CDR3 DNA: TGTGCCAGCAGCTTAGAAGTCGACACCGGGGAGCTGTTTTTT
CDR3 protein: CASSLEVDTGELFF

clone size: few
J gene: TRBJ2-3
V gene: TRBV4-1
D gene: NA
CDR3 DNA: TGCGCCAGCAGCCAACGGAGGGGGTTTCGCACAGATACGCAGTATTTT
CDR3 protein: CASSQRRGFRTDTQYF

clone size: NA
J gene: TRBJ2-7
V gene: TRBV6-2/TRBV6-3
D gene: NA
CDR3 DNA: TGTGCCAGCAGCTTCAGTTACTACGAGCAGTACTTC
CDR3 protein: CASSFSYYEQYF

clone size: NA
J gene: TRBJ2-5
V gene: TRBV15
D gene: NA
CDR3 DNA: TGTGCCACCAGCAGAGTGGGAGACCAAGAGACCCAGTACTTC
CDR3 protein: CATSRVGDQETQYF

clone size: many
J gene: TRBJ2-7
V gene: TRBV7-9
D gene: NA
CDR3 DNA: TGCCAGCGGCAGGGAAGCCCCTACGAGCAGTACTTC
CDR3 protein: CQRQGSPYEQYF

clone size: NA
J gene: TRBJ2-2
V gene: TRBV5-4
D gene: NA
CDR3 DNA: TGTGCCAGCAGCCACAGGGTTGGGGAGCTGTTTTTT
CDR3 protein: CASSHRVGELFF

clone size: few
J gene: TRBJ1-2
V gene: TRBV2
D gene: TRBD1
CDR3 DNA: TGTGCCAGCAGTGATCCGGGACAGCTATTCTATGGCTACACCTTC
CDR3 protein: CASSDPGQLFYGYTF

clone size: many
J gene: TRBJ1-4
V gene: TRBV5-1
D gene: NA
CDR3 DNA: TGCGCCAGCAGCGAACCCGGGGCCCGGGGTGAAAAACTGTTTTTT
CDR3 protein: CASSEPGARGEKLFF

clone size: many
J gene: TRBJ2-1
V gene: TRBV29-1
D gene: NA
CDR3 DNA: TGCAGCGTTGTTTTGGACAATGAGCAGTTCTTC
CDR3 protein: CSVVLDNEQFF

clone size: NA
J gene: TRBJ2-5
V gene: TRBV15
D gene: TRBD2
CDR3 DNA: TGTGCCACCAGCAGAGATGAATCGCGGGGGGGCCTGCGAGAGACCCAGTACTTC
CDR3 protein: CATSRDESRGGLRETQYF

clone size: NA
J gene: TRBJ2-1
V gene: TRBV3-1
D gene: NA
CDR3 DNA: TGTGCCAGCAGCTCTGACACCCCAGATGAGCAGTTCTTC
CDR3 protein: CASSSDTPDEQFF

clone size: NA
J gene: TRBJ1-6
V gene: TRBV6-1
D gene: NA
CDR3 DNA: TGTGCCAGCAGCCCTACAGGGATTGGATCACCCCTCCACTTT
CDR3 protein: CASSPTGIGSPLHF

clone size: many
J gene: TRBJ2-5
V gene: TRBV18
D gene: TRBD2
CDR3 DNA: TGTGCCAGCTCACCAGGACTAGCGGCCGCAGGGGAGACCCAGTACTTC
CDR3 protein: CASSPGLAAAGETQYF

clone size: few
J gene: TRBJ2-6
V gene: TRBV11-2
D gene: TRBD1
CDR3 DNA: TGTGCCAGCAGCTCGATTACTCGGGACAGCGGACATGGTGTTCCTGGGGCCAACGTCCTGACTTTC
CDR3 protein: CASSSITRDSGHGVPGANVLTF